A single count supports the clone carrying this T cell receptor (beta chain). The record originates from a study of blood T cell repertoires in COVID-19. Study-wide context: COVID-19 samples collected from the United States, Italy and Spain covered acute and convalescent phases. T cells, B-cell-depleted T cells, or PBMCs supplied cDNA or gDNA.

Germline lookup yields CDR1 SGHKS and CDR2 YYEKEE (reference sequence). With 4 bases clipped from V and 2 bases from J, the junction kept 4 bases outside the gene matches. The CDR3 is 14 amino acids. Per the study methods: The authors estimated nucleated cell counts from reference gene primer amplification. Generated by immunoSEQ multiplex PCR, the TCRdb table keeps only in-frame clones and is missing some. V, J and clone size were drawn from that table, and D and trimming were deduced from the DNA. The sample lists about 50,000 clones, more than 80% occurring once. This clonotype originated in a human donor in a cohort sampled during active COVID-19. The chain joins TRBV5-5 to TRBJ1-1; 8 nucleotides agree with TRBD1. Sequences were obtained from peripheral blood. The CDR3, as DNA: TGTGCCAGCAGCCGGACAGGGAGTAACACTGAAGCTTTCTTT. This gives the protein CASSRTGSNTEAFF.